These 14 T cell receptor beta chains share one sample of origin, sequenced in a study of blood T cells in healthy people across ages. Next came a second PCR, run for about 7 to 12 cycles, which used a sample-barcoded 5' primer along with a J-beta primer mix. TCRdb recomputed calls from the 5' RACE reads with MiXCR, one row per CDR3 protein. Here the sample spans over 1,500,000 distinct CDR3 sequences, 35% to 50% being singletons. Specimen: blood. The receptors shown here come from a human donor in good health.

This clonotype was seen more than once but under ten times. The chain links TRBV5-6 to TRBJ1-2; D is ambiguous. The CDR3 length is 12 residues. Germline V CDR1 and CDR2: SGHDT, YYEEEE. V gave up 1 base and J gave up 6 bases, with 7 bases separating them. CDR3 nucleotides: TGTGCCAGCAGCTTGCTCTCTAATGGCTACACCTTC. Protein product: CASSLLSNGYTF.

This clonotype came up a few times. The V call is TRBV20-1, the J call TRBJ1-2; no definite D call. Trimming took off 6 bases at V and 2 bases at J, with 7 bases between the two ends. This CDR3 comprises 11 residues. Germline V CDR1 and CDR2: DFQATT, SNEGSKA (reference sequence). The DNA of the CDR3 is TGCAGTGCACGGGAAAACTATGGCTACACCTTC. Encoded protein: CSARENYGYTF.

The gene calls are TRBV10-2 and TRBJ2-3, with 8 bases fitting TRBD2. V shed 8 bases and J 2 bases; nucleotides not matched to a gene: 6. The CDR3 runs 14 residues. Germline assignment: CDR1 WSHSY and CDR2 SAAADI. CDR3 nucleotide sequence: TGCGCCAGCTCAAGAGCGGGGGACACAGATACGCAGTATTTT. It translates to CASSRAGDTDTQYF.

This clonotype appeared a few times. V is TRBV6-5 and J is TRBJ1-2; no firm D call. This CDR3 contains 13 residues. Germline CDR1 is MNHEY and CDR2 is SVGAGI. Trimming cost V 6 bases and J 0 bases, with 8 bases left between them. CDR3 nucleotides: TGTGCCAGCAGAAGGGTTTCTAACTATGGCTACACCTTC. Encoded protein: CASRRVSNYGYTF.

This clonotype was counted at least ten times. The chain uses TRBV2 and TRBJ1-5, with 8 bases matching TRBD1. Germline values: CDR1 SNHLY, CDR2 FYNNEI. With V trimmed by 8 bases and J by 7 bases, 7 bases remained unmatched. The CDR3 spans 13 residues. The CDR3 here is CASDRGGGQPQHF. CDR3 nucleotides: TGTGCCAGCGACAGGGGCGGAGGGCAGCCCCAGCATTTT.

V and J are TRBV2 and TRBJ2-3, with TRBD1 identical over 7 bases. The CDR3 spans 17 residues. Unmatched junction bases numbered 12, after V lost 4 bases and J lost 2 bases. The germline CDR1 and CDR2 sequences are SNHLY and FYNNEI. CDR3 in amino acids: CASSALRQGPYTDTQYF. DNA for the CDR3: TGTGCCAGCAGTGCCCTTAGACAGGGACCCTACACAGATACGCAGTATTTT.

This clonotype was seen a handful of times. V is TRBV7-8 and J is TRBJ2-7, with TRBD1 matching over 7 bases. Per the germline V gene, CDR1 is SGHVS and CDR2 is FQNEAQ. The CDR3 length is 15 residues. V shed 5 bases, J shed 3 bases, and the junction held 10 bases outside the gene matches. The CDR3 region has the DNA TGTGCCAGCAGCCTGACCTTGGGACAGAACTACGAGCAGTACTTC. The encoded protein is CASSLTLGQNYEQYF.

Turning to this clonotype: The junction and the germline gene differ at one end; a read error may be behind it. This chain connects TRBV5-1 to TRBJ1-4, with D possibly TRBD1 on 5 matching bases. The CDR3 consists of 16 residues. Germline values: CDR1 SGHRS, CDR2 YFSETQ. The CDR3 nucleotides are TGCGCCAGCAGCCGATTACCCAGGGATATGAATGAAAAACCGTTTTTT. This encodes CASSRLPRDMNEKPFF.

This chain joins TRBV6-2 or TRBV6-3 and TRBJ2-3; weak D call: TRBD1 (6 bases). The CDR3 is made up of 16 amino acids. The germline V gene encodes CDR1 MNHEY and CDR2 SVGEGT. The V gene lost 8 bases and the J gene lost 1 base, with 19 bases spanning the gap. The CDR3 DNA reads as TGTGCCAGCCGTCAGGGGCTATCACCCCGCACAGATACGCAGTATTTT. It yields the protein CASRQGLSPRTDTQYF.

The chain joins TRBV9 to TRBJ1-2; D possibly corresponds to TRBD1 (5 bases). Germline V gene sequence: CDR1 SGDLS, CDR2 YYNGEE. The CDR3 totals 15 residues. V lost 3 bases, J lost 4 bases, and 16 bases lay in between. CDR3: CASSGGSGRIYGYTF. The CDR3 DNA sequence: TGTGCCAGCAGCGGCGGGTCAGGGCGGATCTATGGCTACACCTTC.

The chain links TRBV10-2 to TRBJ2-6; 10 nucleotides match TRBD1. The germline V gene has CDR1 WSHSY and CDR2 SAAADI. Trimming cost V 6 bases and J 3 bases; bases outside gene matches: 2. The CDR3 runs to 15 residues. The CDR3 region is CASSRDRGGANVLTF. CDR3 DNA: TGCGCCAGCAGCCGGGACAGGGGTGGGGCCAACGTCCTGACTTTC.

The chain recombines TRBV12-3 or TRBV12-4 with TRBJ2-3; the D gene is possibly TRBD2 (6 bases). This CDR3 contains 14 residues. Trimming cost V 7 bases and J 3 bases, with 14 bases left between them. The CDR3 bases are TGTGCCAGCAAAAGAGCGGGCTCTACAGATACGCAGTATTTT. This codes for CASKRAGSTDTQYF.

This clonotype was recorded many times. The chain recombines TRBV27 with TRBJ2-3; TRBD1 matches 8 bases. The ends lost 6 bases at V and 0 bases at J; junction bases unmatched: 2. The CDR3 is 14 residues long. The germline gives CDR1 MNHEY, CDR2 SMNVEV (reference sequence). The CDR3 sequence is CASSRTGSTDTQYF. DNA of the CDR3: TGTGCCAGCAGCCGGACAGGGAGCACAGATACGCAGTATTTT.

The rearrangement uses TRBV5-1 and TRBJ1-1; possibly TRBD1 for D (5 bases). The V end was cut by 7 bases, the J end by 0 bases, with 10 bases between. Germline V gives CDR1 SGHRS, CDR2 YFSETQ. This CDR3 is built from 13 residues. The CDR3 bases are TGCGCCAGCCATGGGGGAATGAACACTGAAGCTTTCTTT. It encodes CASHGGMNTEAFF. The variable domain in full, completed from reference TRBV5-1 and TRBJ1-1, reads KAGVTQTPRYLIKTRGQQVTLSCSPISGHRSVSWYQQTPGQGLQFLFEYFSETQRNKGNFPGRFSGRQFSNSRSEMNVSTLELGDSALYLCASHGGMNTEAFFGQGTRLTVV.